A single sample gave rise to the 14 T cell receptor beta chains below, sequenced in a study of cytomegalovirus exposure and HLA in healthy donors. In the PCR, 60 Vbeta and 13 Jbeta primers were used. TCRdb's copy holds only in-frame clones and misses some; the assay was immunoSEQ multiplex PCR. This sample has a few hundred thousand clones; roughly 83% occur once, and the top ten carry 1.3% to 1.5%. Sequencing input: PBMCs. All receptors come from a girl aged 5-17 years in good health and CMV-seronegative.

The chain combines TRBV10-2 with TRBJ2-2, with D unresolved. Trimming took 8 bases from V and 5 from J, leaving 18 bases between them. CDR1 is WSHSY and CDR2 is SAAADI in the germline V gene. This CDR3 region has 15 residues. The CDR3 reads CASRDSSILTGELFF. The CDR3 DNA follows: TGCGCCAGCCGAGATTCTTCCATTCTGACCGGGGAGCTGTTTTTT.

The rearrangement uses TRBV19 and TRBJ1-1, with 7 bases aligning to TRBD1. Germline CDR1 and CDR2: LNHDA and SQIVND (reference sequence). V was pared by 7 bases and J by 3 bases, with 8 bases of the junction left unmatched. The CDR3 totals 14 residues. The CDR3 sequence: CASIKQGIDTEAFF. The DNA for the CDR3 is TGTGCCAGTATTAAACAGGGGATCGACACTGAAGCTTTCTTT.

About this clone itself: Mismatch with germline at one junction end may stem from a read error. The CDR3 coding sequence is TGTTCCAGCAGCACCGGGTCCGTCCTTACGGATGAAAAACTGTTTTTT. Protein: CSSSTGSVLTDEKLFF. The chain combines TRBV7-9 with TRBJ1-4; unclear D gene. Germline-derived CDR1 and CDR2 are SEHNR and FQNEAQ (reference sequence). The CDR3 has 16 residues. Full variable domain (remainder filled in from reference TRBV7-9 and TRBJ1-4): DTGVSQNPRHKITKRGQNVTFRCDPISEHNRLYWYRQTLGQGPEFLTYFQNEAQLEKSRLLSDRFSAERPKGSFSTLEIQRTEQGDSAMYLCSSSTGSVLTDEKLFFGSGTQLSVL.

The chain carries TRBV7-3 and TRBJ2-7; the match to TRBD2 covers 7 bases. The trim removed 6 bases at V and 4 bases at J, leaving 9 bases unmatched. The V gene's germline CDR1 is SGHTA and CDR2 FQGTGA. This CDR3 has 14 amino acids. The CDR3 DNA sequence: TGTGCCAGCAGTTCCCTCGGGGGAGGGTACGAGCAGTACTTC. As protein: CASSSLGGGYEQYF. Filled out from reference TRBV7-3 and TRBJ2-7, the complete variable domain reads GAGVSQTPSNKVTEKGKYVELRCDPISGHTALYWYRQSLGQGPEFLIYFQGTGAADDSGLPNDRFFAVRPEGSVSTLKIQRTERGDSAVYLCASSSLGGGYEQYFGPGTRLTVT.

This clone was seen a single time. The chain employs TRBV29-1 and TRBJ2-2; 8 bases line up with TRBD2. The CDR3 is made up of 13 amino acids. Germline values: CDR1 SQVTM, CDR2 ANQGSEA. The ends lost 6 bases at V and 6 bases at J; junction bases unmatched: 6. The chain's CDR3 is CSVAGAGAGELFF. CDR3 bases: TGCAGCGTAGCGGGAGCTGGGGCCGGGGAGCTGTTTTTT.

The chain uses TRBV7-9 and TRBJ1-4; D possibly corresponds to TRBD1 (6 bases). With 6 bases removed from V and 0 bases from J, the gap between germline ends came to 8 bases. There are 14 residues in the CDR3. Germline CDR1 SEHNR, CDR2 FQNEAQ (reference sequence). CDR3 amino acids: CASSRTATNEKLFF. CDR3 bases: TGTGCCAGCAGTCGGACAGCAACTAATGAAAAACTGTTTTTT.

V is TRBV6-5 and J is TRBJ2-7, with D unclear. The CDR3 spans 13 residues. In germline, CDR1 is MNHEY, CDR2 SVGAGI. V was cut by 7 bases and J by 2 bases, with 12 bases left in between. This chain's CDR3 is CASIQYGTYEQYF. The CDR3 bases are TGTGCCAGCATACAGTACGGAACCTACGAGCAGTACTTC.

The V call is TRBV9, the J call TRBJ1-4; weak D call: TRBD1 (5 bases). CDR1 and CDR2 (germline): SGDLS, YYNGEE. V gave up 2 bases and J gave up 4 bases, with 9 bases separating them. The CDR3 sequence is 14 residues long. The CDR3 DNA follows: TGTGCCAGCAGCGTTGGAGGGGTTAATGAAAAACTGTTTTTT. Translating gives CASSVGGVNEKLFF. The full variable domain, with the rest looked up from reference TRBV9 and TRBJ1-4, is DSGVTQTPKHLITATGQRVTLRCSPRSGDLSVYWYQQSLDQGLQFLIQYYNGEERAKGNILERFSAQQFPDLHSELNLSSLELGDSALYFCASSVGGVNEKLFFGSGTQLSVL.

CDR3: CASSQRQGIVWNTEAFF. CDR3 bases: TGTGCCAGCAGTCAGAGACAGGGAATAGTCTGGAACACTGAAGCTTTCTTT. The V call is TRBV7-9, the J call TRBJ1-1; 7 positions match TRBD1. The germline gives CDR1 SEHNR, CDR2 FQNEAQ (reference sequence). There are 17 residues in the CDR3. With 6 bases clipped from V and 1 base from J, the junction kept 14 bases outside the gene matches.

The chain combines TRBV7-9 with TRBJ1-1; 12 bases are shared with TRBD1. The CDR3 sequence is 15 residues long. Germline CDR1 SEHNR, CDR2 FQNEAQ (reference sequence). J was trimmed by 2 bases and V by 3 bases; bases with no gene match: 1. This CDR3 is CASSFGTGGNTEAFF. DNA of the CDR3: TGTGCCAGCAGCTTCGGGACAGGGGGCAACACTGAAGCTTTCTTT. The full variable domain, completed using reference TRBV7-9 and TRBJ1-1, is DTGVSQNPRHKITKRGQNVTFRCDPISEHNRLYWYRQTLGQGPEFLTYFQNEAQLEKSRLLSDRFSAERPKGSFSTLEIQRTEQGDSAMYLCASSFGTGGNTEAFFGQGTRLTVV.

CDR3 region: CASIGGANYGYTF. The DNA of the CDR3 is TGTGCCAGCATAGGAGGGGCCAACTATGGCTACACCTTC. This sequence joins TRBV2 and TRBJ1-2; weak D call: TRBD1 (5 bases). The CDR3 is 13 amino acids. Per germline, CDR1 SNHLY and CDR2 FYNNEI. V shed 7 bases and J shed 2 bases, with 11 bases lying between them.

This chain joins TRBV5-1 and TRBJ2-7, with D maybe TRBD2 (7 bases). The V gene lost 0 bases and the J gene lost 2 bases, with 21 bases spanning the gap. The CDR3 is made up of 18 amino acids. CDR1 and CDR2 from the germline V gene are SGHRS and YFSETQ. The CDR3: CASSLAPRGAGEPYEQYF. The CDR3 bases are TGCGCCAGCAGCTTGGCCCCTCGGGGGGCGGGGGAACCCTACGAGCAGTACTTC.

The chain carries TRBV21-1 and TRBJ2-1; TRBD2 is the table's D call and was not checked against the DNA. TRBV21-1 is tagged as a pseudogene. The CDR3 has 17 residues. As DNA, the CDR3 is TGTGCCAGCAGCAAAAGGGTCCAGCGGCTGGTGGGGAATGAGCAGTTCTTC. Translation: CASSKRVQRLVGNEQFF.

This clone was seen a single time. The chain joins TRBV7-9 to TRBJ2-5; D not resolved. The DNA end lines up better with TRBJ2-7; the J call may be wrong. The germline V gene has CDR1 SEHNR and CDR2 FQNEAQ (reference sequence). The CDR3 runs to 11 residues. Here the CDR3 reads CASSHPNEQYF. DNA of the CDR3: TGTGCCAGCAGCCACCCTAACGAGCAGTACTTC.